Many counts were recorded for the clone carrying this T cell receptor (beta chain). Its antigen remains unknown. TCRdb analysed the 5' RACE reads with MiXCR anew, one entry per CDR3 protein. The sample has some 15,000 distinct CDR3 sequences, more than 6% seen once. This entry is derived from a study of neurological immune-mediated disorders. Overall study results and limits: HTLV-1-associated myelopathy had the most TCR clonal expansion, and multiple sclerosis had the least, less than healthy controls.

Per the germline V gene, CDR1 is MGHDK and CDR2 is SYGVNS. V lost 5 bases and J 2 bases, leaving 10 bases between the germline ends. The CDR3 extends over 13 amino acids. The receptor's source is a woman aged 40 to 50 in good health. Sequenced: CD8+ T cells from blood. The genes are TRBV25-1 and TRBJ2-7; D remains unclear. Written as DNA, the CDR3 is TGTGCCAGCAGTCCGCCTGGAGCCTACGAGCAGTACTTC. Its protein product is CASSPPGAYEQYF.